This entry is about one T cell receptor beta chain. V gave up 5 bases and J gave up 5 bases; unmatched junction bases: 8. The V gene's germline CDR1 is SGHTA and CDR2 FQGNSA. The CDR3 contains 15 residues. This sample was taken from a study of control samples from healthy donors and cancer patients. Some clones are missing from TCRdb's copy, which holds only in-frame ones; the method was immunoSEQ multiplex PCR. The profile shows about 120,000 clones, around 89% of them singletons. The genes are TRBV7-2 and TRBJ2-5; 10 nucleotides align to TRBD1. The sequence came from a woman in her 70s in good health. The sample comprised blood. The CDR3 DNA sequence: TGTGCCAGCAGCCGGGACAGGGGATGGTTGGAGACCCAGTACTTC. The encoded protein is CASSRDRGWLETQYF.